Presented here are 9 T cell receptor beta chains from one specimen sequenced in a study of tumor and adjacent non-tumor tissue in lung cancer. The template was RNA from unsorted bulk tissue. This non-tumor lung sample came from over 3 cm beyond the tumor edge. TCRbeta libraries were built with three rounds of nested PCR, modified from ARM-PCR. MiXCR, applied by TCRdb to the multiplex PCR reads, yields one record per CDR3 protein. The sample consists of approximately 110,000 distinct CDR3 sequences, 60% to 80% of them appearing once. Sequenced sample: distant non-tumor lung tissue. These receptor sequences come from a man in his sixties with non-small cell lung cancer.

Comments on this clonotype: This may be a read error: a much more frequent sequence differs by one nucleotide. This rearrangement joins TRBV5-4 to TRBJ1-2, with D perhaps TRBD1 (6 bases). V gave up 0 bases and J gave up 0 bases, with 12 bases separating them. Germline V CDR1 and CDR2: SGHNT, YYREEE (reference sequence). This CDR3 comprises 16 residues. The CDR3 bases are TGTGCCAGCAGCTTGGTGGCCCCAGGGGCTAACTATGGCTACACCTTC. It is translated as CASSLVAPGANYGYTF. The complete variable domain, with remaining parts taken from reference TRBV5-4 and TRBJ1-2, reads ETGVTQSPTHLIKTRGQQVTLRCSSQSGHNTVSWYQQALGQGPQFIFQYYREEENGRGNFPPRFSGLQFPNYSSELNVNALELDDSALYLCASSLVAPGANYGYTFGSGTRLTVV.

In the case of this clonotype: It may be a read error: a sequence one base away is much more abundant. The genes are TRBV20-1 and TRBJ2-1, with a possible D match to TRBD2 (5 bases). The CDR3 has 15 amino acids. Looked up from germline, CDR1 is DFQATT and CDR2 is SNEGSKA (reference sequence). The chain's CDR3 is CSAGDLGLSFHEQFF. DNA for the CDR3: TGCAGTGCTGGAGATCTAGGACTGTCCTTCCATGAGCAGTTCTTC.

A remark on this clonotype: A read error is possible here, since a much larger clone lies one base away. The rearrangement uses TRBV6-2 or TRBV6-3 and TRBJ2-1, with D perhaps being TRBD1 or TRBD2 (5 bases each). The germline V gene encodes CDR1 MNHEY and CDR2 SVGEGT. The CDR3 is 15 amino acids. The germline V and J ends were trimmed by 3 bases and 6 bases, with 15 bases remaining between them. The CDR3 sequence: CASSYRGTLCNEQFF. CDR3 DNA sequence: TGTGCCAGCAGTTATCGTGGGACGCTCTGCAATGAGCAGTTCTTC.

Comment on this clonotype: Sequence at one end of the junction differs from germline and may be a read error. The rearrangement links TRBV10-3 to TRBJ2-7, with D unclear. In germline, CDR1 is ENHRY, CDR2 SYGVKD. This CDR3 contains 14 residues. CDR3 sequence (DNA): TGTGCCATCAGTGAGTCCAGTACCGGCTACGAGCAGTACTTT. Amino acid sequence: CAISESSTGYEQYF.

For this clonotype: A read error may account for a junction end that differs from germline. CDR3 loop: CVTQTVSSGANVLTF. CDR3 DNA: TGTGTCACCCAGACAGTAAGCTCTGGGGCCAATGTCCTGACTTTC. This chain links TRBV6-5 with TRBJ2-6; D possibly corresponds to TRBD1 (5 bases). Germline CDR1 is MNHEY and CDR2 is SVGAGI. This CDR3 has 15 residues.

This clonotype was counted at least ten times. The rearrangement uses TRBV12-3 or TRBV12-4 and TRBJ2-1; D is unresolved. The CDR3 extends over 11 amino acids. V gave up 5 bases and J gave up 8 bases, with 7 bases separating them. The CDR3 DNA is TGTGCCAGCAGTCCCCTCGATGAGCAGTTCTTC. It is translated as CASSPLDEQFF.

This rearrangement joins TRBV9 to TRBJ2-1; TRBD1 is a possible D gene (5 bases). Germline-derived CDR1 and CDR2 are SGDLS and YYNGEE. V dropped 3 bases and J dropped 4 bases, with 11 bases sitting between them. This CDR3 is built from 14 residues. Written as DNA, the CDR3 is TGTGCCAGCAGCGCCAGACAGCTATACAATGAGCAGTTCTTC. Amino acid sequence: CASSARQLYNEQFF.

The table lists this clonotype with many counts. This chain uses TRBV10-3 with TRBJ1-1, with TRBD1 matching over 9 bases. Germline V CDR1 and CDR2: ENHRY, SYGVKD. J gave up 3 bases and V 8 bases, and 1 base lay outside the gene matches. CDR3 length: 12 residues. Written as DNA, the CDR3 is TGTGCCATCCGGGACAGGGACACTGAAGCTTTCTTT. Its translation: CAIRDRDTEAFF.

This chain connects TRBV20-1 to TRBJ2-7; 11 positions match TRBD1. Germline trimming cut 7 bases from V and 4 bases from J; bases unmatched to any gene: 9. CDR1 DFQATT and CDR2 SNEGSKA come from the germline V gene (reference sequence). CDR3 size: 14 residues. CDR3 amino acids: CSVRGQGVLYEQYF. The CDR3 coding sequence is TGCAGTGTTAGGGGACAGGGGGTACTATACGAGCAGTACTTC.